Listed below are T cell receptor beta chains from one sample, sequenced in a study of cytomegalovirus exposure and HLA in healthy donors. Libraries were prepared by immunoSEQ multiplex PCR; TCRdb keeps only in-frame clonotypes and omits some of them. The repertoire consists of around 150,000 clones, with roughly 82% occurring once and the leading ten covering around 10%. The sample consisted of PBMCs. These receptors came from a man aged 50 to 60 in good health and CMV-seropositive. CDR3s leave out the opening cysteine and the closing phenylalanine or tryptophan. Each record gives: CDR3 protein, CDR3 length, V gene, D gene, J gene. D genes are given only for firm matches.

CDR3 protein: ASSLGGTGHSGANVLT
CDR3 length: 16
V gene: TRBV5-5
D gene: TRBD1
J gene: TRBJ2-6

CDR3 protein: ASSLFGTGGNQPQH
CDR3 length: 14
V gene: TRBV28
D gene: TRBD1
J gene: TRBJ1-5

CDR3 protein: ASRRPGQGREKLF
CDR3 length: 13
V gene: TRBV28
D gene: TRBD1
J gene: TRBJ1-4

CDR3 protein: ASSLGGPEQY
CDR3 length: 10
V gene: TRBV5-6
D gene: -
J gene: TRBJ2-7

CDR3 protein: ASSPSPSSYNEQF
CDR3 length: 13
V gene: TRBV7-7
D gene: -
J gene: TRBJ2-1

CDR3 protein: ASRGLAKNNEQF
CDR3 length: 12
V gene: TRBV28
D gene: TRBD2
J gene: TRBJ2-1

CDR3 protein: ASSFNPDQPQH
CDR3 length: 11
V gene: TRBV7-2
D gene: -
J gene: TRBJ1-5

CDR3 protein: ASSSEGLAYEQY
CDR3 length: 12
V gene: TRBV6-5
D gene: TRBD2
J gene: TRBJ2-7

CDR3 protein: ASSLRHGGDYEQY
CDR3 length: 13
V gene: TRBV7-2
D gene: -
J gene: TRBJ2-7

CDR3 protein: ASSSSGQTYEQY
CDR3 length: 12
V gene: TRBV7-2
D gene: TRBD2
J gene: TRBJ2-7

CDR3 protein: ASSYGGRTNSPLH
CDR3 length: 13
V gene: TRBV6-6
D gene: -
J gene: TRBJ1-6

CDR3 protein: ASNDLAGDTQY
CDR3 length: 11
V gene: TRBV4-2
D gene: TRBD2
J gene: TRBJ2-3

CDR3 protein: ASSLDRQGNNYGYT
CDR3 length: 14
V gene: TRBV7-9
D gene: TRBD1
J gene: TRBJ1-2

CDR3 protein: ASSSPKNRGRMSGYT
CDR3 length: 15
V gene: TRBV5-6
D gene: TRBD1
J gene: TRBJ1-2

CDR3 protein: ASSLRQGGDQPQH
CDR3 length: 13
V gene: TRBV7-2
D gene: TRBD1
J gene: TRBJ1-5

CDR3 protein: ASSVGGRANYGYT
CDR3 length: 13
V gene: TRBV9
D gene: -
J gene: TRBJ1-2

CDR3 protein: ASSGLGRGYSYEQY
CDR3 length: 14
V gene: TRBV6-1
D gene: TRBD2
J gene: TRBJ2-7

CDR3 protein: ASSPIRFTEAF
CDR3 length: 11
V gene: TRBV6-5
D gene: -
J gene: TRBJ1-1

CDR3 protein: ASSQDRRGRDTGELF
CDR3 length: 15
V gene: TRBV4-2
D gene: -
J gene: TRBJ2-2

CDR3 protein: ASSAFTGGNTDTQY
CDR3 length: 14
V gene: TRBV9
D gene: TRBD1
J gene: TRBJ2-3

CDR3 protein: ASSPGPTDTQY
CDR3 length: 11
V gene: TRBV7-3
D gene: -
J gene: TRBJ2-3

CDR3 protein: ASSQVTYEQY
CDR3 length: 10
V gene: TRBV25-1
D gene: -
J gene: TRBJ2-7

CDR3 protein: ASSSMTGGGNEQF
CDR3 length: 13
V gene: TRBV5-1
D gene: TRBD1
J gene: TRBJ2-1

CDR3 protein: ASTNLGGVGSGNTIY
CDR3 length: 15
V gene: TRBV28
D gene: -
J gene: TRBJ1-3

CDR3 protein: SSSLGMRGKEETQY
CDR3 length: 14
V gene: TRBV7-9
D gene: -
J gene: TRBJ2-5

CDR3 protein: ASSYSDRGYEQY
CDR3 length: 12
V gene: TRBV6-6
D gene: TRBD1
J gene: TRBJ2-7

CDR3 protein: ASSPPSGNTGELF
CDR3 length: 13
V gene: TRBV18
D gene: -
J gene: TRBJ2-2

CDR3 protein: ASSRGTSSYNEQF
CDR3 length: 13
V gene: TRBV5-1
D gene: TRBD2
J gene: TRBJ2-1

CDR3 protein: ASSQGILTRLSGNTIY
CDR3 length: 16
V gene: TRBV4-1
D gene: -
J gene: TRBJ1-3

CDR3 protein: ASRVSGGSYEQY
CDR3 length: 12
V gene: TRBV2
D gene: TRBD2
J gene: TRBJ2-7

CDR3 protein: ASSLISGQPYNEQF
CDR3 length: 14
V gene: TRBV7-2
D gene: -
J gene: TRBJ2-1

CDR3 protein: ASRRTSGGSYEQY
CDR3 length: 13
V gene: TRBV19
D gene: TRBD2
J gene: TRBJ2-7

CDR3 protein: ASSVAASDSTDTQY
CDR3 length: 14
V gene: TRBV9
D gene: -
J gene: TRBJ2-3

CDR3 protein: ASSDSSGNYEQY
CDR3 length: 12
V gene: TRBV4-2
D gene: TRBD2
J gene: TRBJ2-7

CDR3 protein: ASSRTGTGDHEQY
CDR3 length: 13
V gene: TRBV6-1
D gene: TRBD1
J gene: TRBJ2-7

CDR3 protein: VISGQPNTEAF
CDR3 length: 11
V gene: TRBV10-3
D gene: -
J gene: TRBJ1-1

CDR3 protein: ASSPTGGGETQY
CDR3 length: 12
V gene: TRBV13
D gene: TRBD1
J gene: TRBJ2-5

CDR3 protein: ASSSGSGAEAF
CDR3 length: 11
V gene: TRBV5-4
D gene: -
J gene: TRBJ1-1

CDR3 protein: AWSVSGGFNEQF
CDR3 length: 12
V gene: TRBV30
D gene: -
J gene: TRBJ2-1

CDR3 protein: ASSLITGPGEQY
CDR3 length: 12
V gene: TRBV11-1
D gene: -
J gene: -

CDR3 protein: ASRRHGDTGELF
CDR3 length: 12
V gene: TRBV19
D gene: -
J gene: TRBJ2-2

CDR3 protein: ASSVNSGASSYEQY
CDR3 length: 14
V gene: TRBV7-2
D gene: TRBD2
J gene: TRBJ2-7